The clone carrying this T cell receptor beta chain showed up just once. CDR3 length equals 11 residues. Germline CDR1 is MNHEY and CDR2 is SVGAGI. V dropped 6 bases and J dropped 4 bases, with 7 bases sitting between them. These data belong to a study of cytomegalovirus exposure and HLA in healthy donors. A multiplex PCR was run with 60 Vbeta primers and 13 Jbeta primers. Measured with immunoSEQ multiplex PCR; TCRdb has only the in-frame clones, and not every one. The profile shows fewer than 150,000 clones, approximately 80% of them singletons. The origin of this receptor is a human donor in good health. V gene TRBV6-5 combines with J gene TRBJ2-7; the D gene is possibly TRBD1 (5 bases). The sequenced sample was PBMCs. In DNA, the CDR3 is TGTGCCAGCAGGCAGGGTTACGAGCAGTACTTC. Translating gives CASRQGYEQYF.